Listed below are T cell receptor beta chains from one sample, sequenced in a study of stem cell transplantation in POMP-related autoinflammatory disease. Data came from immunoSEQ multiplex PCR; TCRdb stores just in-frame clones and leaves some out. The data show about 11,000 clones, with around nine tenths seen just once and about 59% held by the top ten. The material was CD8+ T cells from PBMCs, obtained before stem cell transplantation. The receptors come from a human donor with POMP-related autoinflammation and immune dysregulation (PRAID). The CDR3 runs from the conserved cysteine through the conserved F or W. Fields, in order: V gene, J gene, CDR3 protein.

v_gene: TRBV10-3
j_gene: TRBJ1-1
CDR3aa: CAIRGTGGDPNTEAFF

v_gene: TRBV9
j_gene: TRBJ2-5
CDR3aa: CASSLTGGLETQYF

v_gene: TRBV4-1
j_gene: TRBJ2-7
CDR3aa: CASSQEGSQTAGTYEQYF

v_gene: TRBV27
j_gene: TRBJ2-7
CDR3aa: CASSRDTTYEQYF

v_gene: TRBV7-9
j_gene: TRBJ2-1
CDR3aa: CASSLTLAGGHNEQFF

v_gene: TRBV27
j_gene: TRBJ2-2
CDR3aa: CASSFGSGGTVFF

v_gene: TRBV27
j_gene: TRBJ2-7
CDR3aa: CASSGLDSEQYF

v_gene: TRBV27
j_gene: TRBJ2-7
CDR3aa: CASGLSGAREQYF

v_gene: TRBV29-1
j_gene: TRBJ2-5
CDR3aa: CSVDPSDVGETQYF

v_gene: TRBV9
j_gene: TRBJ2-3
CDR3aa: CASSPAVRGNTDTQYF

v_gene: TRBV11-2
j_gene: TRBJ2-7
CDR3aa: CASSQGRGGPYEQYF

v_gene: TRBV14
j_gene: TRBJ2-7
CDR3aa: CASTPTLDRGYEQYF

v_gene: TRBV19
j_gene: TRBJ2-3
CDR3aa: CASSIQTSGTDTQYF

v_gene: TRBV9
j_gene: TRBJ2-1
CDR3aa: CASSVEAWTSGDNEQFF

v_gene: TRBV2
j_gene: TRBJ2-2
CDR3aa: CASSESRGANTGELFF

v_gene: TRBV19
j_gene: TRBJ1-5
CDR3aa: CASSTPLFEGGQPQHF

v_gene: TRBV7-6
j_gene: TRBJ2-3
CDR3aa: CASSSRGKEGTQYF

v_gene: TRBV4-1
j_gene: TRBJ1-5
CDR3aa: CASSQDGRGLNQPQHF

v_gene: TRBV5-1
j_gene: TRBJ2-5
CDR3aa: CASRLGETQYF

v_gene: TRBV29-1
j_gene: TRBJ1-1
CDR3aa: CSVGGDPEAFF

v_gene: TRBV15
j_gene: TRBJ1-2
CDR3aa: CATSASGTGEAYGYTF

v_gene: TRBV6-1
j_gene: TRBJ2-1
CDR3aa: CASGDYSYNEQFF

v_gene: TRBV18
j_gene: TRBJ2-2
CDR3aa: CASSPETGGDPGELFF

v_gene: TRBV27
j_gene: TRBJ2-3
CDR3aa: CASSRSTDTQYF

v_gene: TRBV21-1
j_gene: TRBJ2-7
CDR3aa: CASSKETDPTHYEQYF

v_gene: TRBV27
j_gene: TRBJ2-7
CDR3aa: CASSLGGSSYEQYF

v_gene: TRBV7-6
j_gene: TRBJ1-1
CDR3aa: CASSPGQGITEAFF

v_gene: TRBV2
j_gene: TRBJ1-4
CDR3aa: CASTSGQGATNEKLFF

v_gene: TRBV27
j_gene: TRBJ2-3
CDR3aa: CASSWSAGSTDTQYF

v_gene: TRBV7-8
j_gene: TRBJ2-1
CDR3aa: CASSSRTSGGAGEQFF

v_gene: TRBV28
j_gene: TRBJ2-7
CDR3aa: CASSLRTGGGEQYF

v_gene: TRBV19
j_gene: TRBJ2-1
CDR3aa: CASSIMGPQYNEQFF

v_gene: TRBV7-9
j_gene: TRBJ2-5
CDR3aa: CASGAQGFSETQYF

v_gene: TRBV30
j_gene: TRBJ2-6
CDR3aa: CAWSVGSGANVLTF

v_gene: TRBV30
j_gene: TRBJ2-7
CDR3aa: CAWNRLAGDEQYF

v_gene: TRBV9
j_gene: TRBJ2-5
CDR3aa: CASSVSDRGFKETQYF

v_gene: TRBV9
j_gene: TRBJ2-7
CDR3aa: CASSVATGGYEQYF

v_gene: TRBV5-1
j_gene: TRBJ2-3
CDR3aa: CASSPDDTDTQYF

v_gene: TRBV27
j_gene: TRBJ1-2
CDR3aa: CASSLNTNYGYTF

v_gene: TRBV9
j_gene: TRBJ2-1
CDR3aa: CASSDRDLLFF

v_gene: TRBV27
j_gene: TRBJ2-7
CDR3aa: CASSMGPGRDYYEQYF

v_gene: TRBV7-9
j_gene: TRBJ2-1
CDR3aa: CASSPKDSNDNEQFF

v_gene: TRBV27
j_gene: TRBJ1-2
CDR3aa: CASSFGTGGSGYTF

v_gene: TRBV30
j_gene: TRBJ2-1
CDR3aa: CAWQPGGNEQFF

v_gene: TRBV4-1
j_gene: TRBJ2-2
CDR3aa: CASSHFGAGNTGELFF

v_gene: TRBV6-4
j_gene: TRBJ2-1
CDR3aa: CASTMQTYNEQFF

v_gene: TRBV5-1
j_gene: TRBJ2-3
CDR3aa: CASSLALGQGMDTQYF

v_gene: TRBV5-4
j_gene: TRBJ2-3
CDR3aa: CASSQGGQGADTQYF

v_gene: TRBV30
j_gene: TRBJ1-2
CDR3aa: CAWEPGLNYGYTF

v_gene: TRBV9
j_gene: TRBJ1-2
CDR3aa: CASSGTGGAYGYTF

v_gene: TRBV27
j_gene: TRBJ1-2
CDR3aa: CASSFSGNGYTF

v_gene: TRBV5-6
j_gene: TRBJ2-7
CDR3aa: CASSARGLADYSYEQYF

v_gene: TRBV2
j_gene: TRBJ2-5
CDR3aa: CASSGPSGGLQETQYF

v_gene: TRBV29-1
j_gene: TRBJ2-5
CDR3aa: CSVRTEQETQYF

v_gene: TRBV19
j_gene: TRBJ1-2
CDR3aa: CASSITAGTGRYGYTF

v_gene: TRBV6-5
j_gene: TRBJ1-6
CDR3aa: CASSALTGYNSPLHF

v_gene: TRBV19
j_gene: TRBJ1-3
CDR3aa: CASSFYLYGTGRGSSGNTIYF

v_gene: TRBV19
j_gene: TRBJ2-7
CDR3aa: CATSNAGAAYEQYF

v_gene: TRBV27
j_gene: TRBJ2-1
CDR3aa: CASSLRPAGVYNEQFF

v_gene: TRBV9
j_gene: TRBJ2-1
CDR3aa: CASSVDWGNEQFF